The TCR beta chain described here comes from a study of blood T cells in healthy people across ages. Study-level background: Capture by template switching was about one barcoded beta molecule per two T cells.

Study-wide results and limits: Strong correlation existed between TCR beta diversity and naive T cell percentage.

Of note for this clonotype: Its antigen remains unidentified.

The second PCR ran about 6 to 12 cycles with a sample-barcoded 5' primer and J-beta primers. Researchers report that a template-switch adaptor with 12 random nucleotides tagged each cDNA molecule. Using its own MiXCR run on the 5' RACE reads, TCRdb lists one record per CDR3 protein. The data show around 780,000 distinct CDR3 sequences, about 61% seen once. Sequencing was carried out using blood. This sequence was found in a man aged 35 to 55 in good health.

The CDR3, as DNA: TGTGCCAGCAGCGTCCGGGTAGGGGGGGCTGTTGAAGATACGCAGTATTTT. This sequence encodes CASSVRVGGAVEDTQYF. The V and J genes are TRBV9 and TRBJ2-3; D is perhaps TRBD2 (7 bases). Per germline, CDR1 SGDLS and CDR2 YYNGEE. V was shortened by 2 bases and J by 5 bases, with 21 bases between the two germline ends. The CDR3 is 17 residues long.